This is a list of T cell receptor beta chains from one sample in a study of shared clonotypes between healthy human individuals. The table came from immunoSEQ multiplex PCR; TCRdb's copy has only in-frame clones and leaves some out. This table has roughly 1,500,000 clones, 95% to 99% appearing once. The material sequenced was naive CD4+ T cells sorted from blood. All receptors come from a man aged 30-40 years in good health. The CDR3 runs from the conserved cysteine through the conserved F or W. Fields, in order: clone size, V gene, D gene, J gene, CDR3 protein, CDR3 DNA. The D gene is left open where the match is weak. Rows give clone size only sometimes, using once, few, many, or a class for an expanded clone.

-,TRBV9,-,TRBJ1-1,CASSVEPRGGTEAFF,TGTGCCAGCAGCGTAGAGCCCCGAGGGGGCACTGAAGCTTTCTTT
-,TRBV7-2,-,TRBJ2-3,CASSLETLASDTQYF,TGTGCCAGCAGCTTGGAGACTCTGGCTTCAGATACGCAGTATTTT
once,TRBV28,-,TRBJ2-3,CASIDTGTDTQYF,TGTGCCAGCATCGATACAGGGACAGATACGCAGTATTTT
-,TRBV9,-,TRBJ2-7,CASSSRPENSYEQYF,TGTGCCAGCAGCTCCCGCCCTGAGAACTCCTACGAGCAGTACTTC
once,TRBV7-8,TRBD1,TRBJ2-7,CASSPTGHAYEQYF,TGTGCCAGCAGCCCGACAGGGCATGCCTACGAGCAGTACTTC
-,TRBV28,-,TRBJ2-3,CASRQIQYLVPSATDTQYF,TGTGCCAGCAGACAAATTCAATACTTAGTACCCAGTGCCACAGATACGCAGTATTTT
-,TRBV15,-,TRBJ2-4,CATSRDRDLTKNIQYF,TGTGCCACCAGCAGAGATCGGGATTTGACCAAAAACATTCAGTACTTC
-,TRBV5-1,-,TRBJ2-2,CASSLDPYTGELFF,TGCGCCAGCAGCTTAGATCCTTACACCGGGGAGCTGTTTTTT
-,TRBV7-2,TRBD2,TRBJ2-7,CASSLAVLAGEPYEQYF,TGTGCCAGCAGCTTAGCGGTTTTAGCGGGGGAACCTTACGAGCAGTACTTC
-,TRBV11-2,-,TRBJ2-1,CASRGPNFPFQFF,TGTGCCAGCAGGGGCCCGAACTTTCCCTTCCAGTTCTTC
-,TRBV9,-,TRBJ2-2,CASSVVPGHSTGELFF,TGTGCCAGCAGCGTTGTACCGGGACACTCCACCGGGGAGCTGTTTTTT
-,TRBV5-1,-,TRBJ2-5,CASSLLGETQYF,TGCGCCAGCAGCTTGTTAGGAGAGACCCAGTACTTC
-,TRBV29-1,-,TRBJ2-3,CSEGTSTDTQYF,TGCAGCGAAGGGACTAGCACAGATACGCAGTATTTT
-,TRBV29-1,TRBD2,TRBJ2-7,CSVEEPGLAGDGEQYF,TGCAGCGTTGAAGAACCAGGACTAGCGGGAGATGGGGAGCAGTACTTC
-,TRBV9,-,TRBJ1-2,CASSPISDYGYTF,TGTGCCAGCAGTCCGATTTCAGACTATGGCTACACCTTC
-,TRBV9,-,TRBJ1-1,CASSVAPEATEAFF,TGTGCCAGCAGCGTAGCCCCAGAGGCCACTGAAGCTTTCTTT
-,TRBV10-3,TRBD1,TRBJ2-7,CAISDPGTGNYEQYF,TGTGCCATCAGTGATCCCGGGACAGGGAACTACGAGCAGTACTTC
-,TRBV4-1,-,TRBJ1-5,CASSQGVVQPQHF,TGCGCCAGCAGCCAAGGTGTAGTTCAGCCCCAGCATTTT
-,TRBV19,-,TRBJ2-7,CASTPWATHEQYF,TGTGCCAGTACCCCGTGGGCTACCCACGAGCAGTACTTC
-,TRBV6-5,-,TRBJ2-1,CASSLVGATYNEQFF,TGTGCCAGCAGCCTCGTGGGGGCCACCTACAATGAGCAGTTCTTC
once,TRBV5-4,-,TRBJ2-1,CASSPRQINEQFF,TGTGCCAGCAGCCCCCGCCAGATCAATGAGCAGTTCTTC
-,TRBV18,-,TRBJ2-7,CASSPPPGIYEQYF,TGTGCCAGCTCACCACCTCCAGGGATCTACGAGCAGTACTTC
-,TRBV7-8,TRBD1,TRBJ2-5,CASSTRQGVRETQYF,TGTGCCAGCAGCACCCGACAGGGGGTTAGAGAGACCCAGTACTTC
-,TRBV2,TRBD2,TRBJ2-1,CASKAGIHNEQFF,TGTGCCAGCAAAGCGGGGATCCACAATGAGCAGTTCTTC
-,TRBV9,-,TRBJ1-2,CASSVGTQAVSGYTF,TGTGCCAGCAGCGTAGGGACCCAGGCGGTGAGCGGCTACACCTTC